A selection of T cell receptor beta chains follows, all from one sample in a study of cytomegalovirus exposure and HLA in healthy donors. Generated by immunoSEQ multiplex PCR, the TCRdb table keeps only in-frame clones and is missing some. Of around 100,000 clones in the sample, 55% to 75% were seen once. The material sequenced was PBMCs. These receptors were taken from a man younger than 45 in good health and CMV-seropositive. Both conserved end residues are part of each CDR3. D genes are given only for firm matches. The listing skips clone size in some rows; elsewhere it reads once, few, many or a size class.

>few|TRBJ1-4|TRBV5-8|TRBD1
CASSSDRGRGEKLFF
TGTGCCAGCAGCTCGGACAGGGGGCGGGGTGAAAAACTGTTTTTT
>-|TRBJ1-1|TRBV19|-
CASSPSGAEAFF
TGTGCCAGTAGTCCCTCGGGGGCTGAAGCTTTCTTT
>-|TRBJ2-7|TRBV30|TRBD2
CAWGTTYEQYF
TGTGCCTGGGGGACTACCTACGAGCAGTACTTC
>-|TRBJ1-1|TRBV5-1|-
CASSLGTNRILNTEAFF
TGCGCCAGCAGCTTAGGCACAAACAGGATTCTAAACACTGAAGCTTTCTTT
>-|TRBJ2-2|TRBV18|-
CASSPRTDADTGELFF
TGTGCCAGCTCACCGAGGACAGATGCCGACACCGGGGAGCTGTTTTTT
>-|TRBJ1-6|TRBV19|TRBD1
CARWGGTVPYNSPLHF
TGTGCCAGATGGGGCGGGACAGTCCCATATAATTCACCCCTCCACTTT
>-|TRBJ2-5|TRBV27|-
CASSSYGGTRETQYF
TGTGCCAGCAGTTCCTATGGCGGCACCAGAGAGACCCAGTACTTC
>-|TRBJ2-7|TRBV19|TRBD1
CASRPGQGGEQYF
TGTGCCAGTAGACCGGGACAGGGGGGGGAGCAGTACTTC
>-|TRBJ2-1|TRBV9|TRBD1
CASSALPGQGNEQFF
TGTGCCAGCAGCGCACTACCGGGACAGGGGAATGAGCAGTTCTTC
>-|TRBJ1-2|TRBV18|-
CASSRIGGEGYTF
TGTGCCAGCTCACGGATAGGAGGGGAAGGCTACACCTTC
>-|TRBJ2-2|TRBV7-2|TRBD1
CASSLNRGSSTGELFF
TGTGCCAGCAGCCTTAACAGGGGGTCCTCCACCGGGGAGCTGTTTTTT
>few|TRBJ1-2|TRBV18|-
CASSPDSGNYGYTF
TGTGCCAGCTCACCCGACTCGGGTAACTATGGCTACACCTTC
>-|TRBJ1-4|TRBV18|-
CASSSGHLATNEKLFF
TGTGCCAGCTCATCGGGACACCTTGCAACTAATGAAAAACTGTTTTTT
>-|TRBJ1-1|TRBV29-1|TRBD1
CSVGRTIRGRGGNTEAFF
TGCAGCGTTGGAAGGACCATTAGGGGGCGCGGTGGGAACACTGAAGCTTTCTTT
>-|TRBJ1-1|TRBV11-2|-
CASSLDSGTEAFF
TGTGCCAGCAGCTTAGATAGCGGCACTGAAGCTTTCTTT
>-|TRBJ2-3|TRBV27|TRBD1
CASSTGTVSTDTQYF
TGTGCCAGCAGCACCGGGACAGTGAGCACAGATACGCAGTATTTT
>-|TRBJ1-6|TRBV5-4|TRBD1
CASSPGQGSSNSPLHF
TGTGCCAGCAGCCCGGGACAGGGAAGTTCAAATTCACCCCTCCACTTT
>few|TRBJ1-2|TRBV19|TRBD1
CASSPDRGSGGYTF
TGTGCCAGTAGTCCGGACAGGGGGTCAGGTGGCTACACCTTC
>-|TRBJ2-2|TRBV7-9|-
CSSSLSGREVGTGELFF
TGTTCCAGCAGCTTATCCGGCAGGGAAGTCGGCACCGGGGAGCTGTTTTTT
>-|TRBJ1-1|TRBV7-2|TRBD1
CASSLGWDRGSTEAFF
TGTGCCAGCAGCCTAGGGTGGGACAGGGGTTCCACTGAAGCTTTCTTT
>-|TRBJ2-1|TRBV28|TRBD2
CASSWTRNEQFF
TGTGCCAGCAGTTGGACTAGAAATGAGCAGTTCTTC
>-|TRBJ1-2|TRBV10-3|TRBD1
CAIKTAGTGLVGYTF
TGTGCCATCAAAACGGCCGGGACAGGGTTGGTTGGCTACACCTTC
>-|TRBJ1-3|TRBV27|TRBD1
CASSPRDSVSGNTIYF
TGTGCCAGCAGTCCCCGGGACAGTGTCTCTGGAAACACCATATATTTT
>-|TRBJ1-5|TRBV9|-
CASSVEGVGQPQHF
TGTGCCAGCAGCGTAGAGGGGGTCGGTCAGCCCCAGCATTTT
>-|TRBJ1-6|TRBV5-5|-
CASSPTVGRTFRDSPLHF
TGTGCCAGCAGCCCTACCGTCGGACGGACTTTTAGGGATTCACCCCTCCACTTT
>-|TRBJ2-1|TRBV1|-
CTSSWFDRTAYNEQFF
TGCACCAGCAGCTGGTTTGACAGGACTGCCTACAATGAGCAGTTCTTC
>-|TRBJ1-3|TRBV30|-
CAWTAGDSSGNTIYF
TGTGCCTGGACTGCCGGGGATAGCTCTGGAAACACCATATATTTT
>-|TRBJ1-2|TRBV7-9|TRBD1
CASSLVGTGGGYTF
TGTGCCAGCAGCTTAGTCGGGACAGGGGGAGGCTACACCTTC
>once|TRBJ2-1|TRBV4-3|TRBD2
CASSLFLSGLAGSPGGNEQFF
TGCGCCAGCAGCCTTTTTCTATCGGGACTAGCGGGAAGTCCGGGAGGGAATGAGCAGTTCTTC
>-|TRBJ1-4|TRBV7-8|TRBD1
CASSMTGMANEKLFF
TGTGCCAGCAGCATGACAGGGATGGCTAATGAAAAACTGTTTTTT
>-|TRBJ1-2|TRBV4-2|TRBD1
CASSLDRGNYGYTF
TGTGCCAGCAGCCTAGACAGGGGCAACTATGGCTACACCTTC
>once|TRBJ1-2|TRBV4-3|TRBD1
CASSQDRVGQGRDYGYTF
TGCGCCAGCAGCCAAGACCGAGTTGGACAGGGAAGGGACTATGGCTACACCTTC
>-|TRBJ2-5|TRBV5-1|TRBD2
CASSLGTRAYQETQYF
TGCGCCAGCAGCTTGGGGACTAGAGCGTACCAAGAGACCCAGTACTTC
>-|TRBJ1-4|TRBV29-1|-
CSAAGWDEKLFF
TGCAGCGCCGCGGGCTGGGATGAAAAACTGTTTTTT
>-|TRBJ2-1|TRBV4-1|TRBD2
CASSQDSSGGNNEQFF
TGCGCCAGCAGCCAAGATTCAAGCGGGGGGAACAATGAGCAGTTCTTC
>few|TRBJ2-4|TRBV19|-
CASSIGTGTRNIQYF
TGTGCCAGTAGTATAGGCACAGGGACGAGAAACATTCAGTACTTC
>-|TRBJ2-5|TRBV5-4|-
CACSPSSAQETQYF
TGTGCCTGCTCACCCTCTAGCGCCCAAGAGACCCAGTACTTC
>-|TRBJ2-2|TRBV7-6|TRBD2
CASSLAELAGGPGTGELFF
TGTGCCAGCAGCTTAGCCGAACTAGCGGGAGGGCCTGGCACCGGGGAGCTGTTTTTT
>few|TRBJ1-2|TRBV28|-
CASSWGLTSNYGYTF
TGTGCCAGCAGCTGGGGACTCACCTCTAACTATGGCTACACCTTC
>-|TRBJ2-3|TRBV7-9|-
CASSYGSPSTQYF
TGTGCCAGCAGCTACGGGTCCCCGAGTACGCAGTATTTT
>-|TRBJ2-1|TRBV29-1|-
CSGRLGSDEQFF
TGCAGCGGTCGACTAGGATCGGATGAGCAGTTCTTC
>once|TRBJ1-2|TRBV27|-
CASSLTSLGRGRDGYTF
TGTGCCAGCAGTTTAACCTCGTTGGGCAGGGGTCGTGATGGCTACACCTTC
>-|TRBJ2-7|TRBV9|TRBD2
CASSVEGLAGDEQYF
TGTGCCAGCAGCGTAGAAGGACTAGCGGGGGACGAGCAGTACTTC
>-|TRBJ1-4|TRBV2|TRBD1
CASSEQGGWTNEKLFF
TGTGCCAGCAGTGAACAGGGGGGCTGGACTAATGAAAAACTGTTTTTT
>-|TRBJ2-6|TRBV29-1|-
CSVEPEAGANVLTF
TGCAGCGTTGAACCCGAGGCTGGGGCCAACGTCCTGACTTTC
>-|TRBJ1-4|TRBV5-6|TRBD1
CASSGQGAGEKLFF
TGTGCCAGCAGCGGACAGGGGGCCGGTGAAAAACTGTTTTTT
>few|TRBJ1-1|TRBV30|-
CAWSGGSPNTEAFF
TGTGCCTGGAGTGGTGGCTCCCCTAACACTGAAGCTTTCTTT
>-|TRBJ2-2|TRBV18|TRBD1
CASSPRQGGSTGELFF
TGTGCCAGCTCACCTCGACAGGGGGGTTCCACCGGGGAGCTGTTTTTT
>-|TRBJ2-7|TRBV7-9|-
CASSFTSAGLSYEQYF
TGTGCCAGCAGCTTTACCTCCGCAGGACTCTCCTACGAGCAGTACTTC
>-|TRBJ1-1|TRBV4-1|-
CASSQDLEGLTFF
TGCGCCAGCAGCCAAGATCTGGAGGGACTTACTTTCTTT